The 18 T cell receptor beta chains given below trace back to one sample, sequenced in a study of CD8 T cells in Susac syndrome. Random hexamers were used to reverse transcribe the RNA input (about 0.45 to 1 ug). TCRdb re-analysed the immunoSEQ multiplex PCR reads in MiXCR, keeping a single row per CDR3 protein. The sample comprises approximately 140,000 distinct CDR3 sequences, approximately 95% of which are singletons, and about 0.11% rests with the top ten. Sequenced material: CD4+ T cells from PBMCs. These receptors all stem from a human donor with multiple sclerosis.

This clonotype was picked up one time. The chain joins TRBV4-3 to TRBJ1-1; tentative D call: TRBD1 (5 bases). This CDR3 comprises 12 residues. Germline-derived CDR1 and CDR2 are LGHNA and YSLEER. With 7 bases removed from V and 1 base from J, the gap between germline ends came to 7 bases. CDR3 nucleotide sequence: TGCGCCAGCACCGGGGGGAACACTGAAGCTTTCTTT. It is translated as CASTGGNTEAFF.

The chain carries TRBV20-1 and TRBJ1-1; D not resolved. The germline V gene has CDR1 DFQATT and CDR2 SNEGSKA (reference sequence). The V gene lost 5 bases and the J gene lost 3 bases, with 13 bases spanning the gap. The CDR3 covers 13 residues. This CDR3 reads CSAGRAAYTEAFF. In DNA form, the CDR3 reads TGCAGTGCTGGCAGAGCGGCCTACACTGAAGCTTTCTTT.

The V and J genes are TRBV15 and TRBJ2-7; unclear D gene. The CDR3 sequence is 14 residues long. Trimming removed 2 bases at V and 6 bases at J, with 14 bases between. Looked up from germline, CDR1 is LNHNV and CDR2 is YYDKDF (reference sequence). Written as DNA, the CDR3 is TGTGCCACCAGCAGACTATCCTCCGTCTCCGAGCAGTACTTC. Protein product: CATSRLSSVSEQYF.

The genes are TRBV28 and TRBJ1-2, with TRBD1 matching over 7 bases. The V segment lost 7 bases and the J segment 8 bases; nucleotides outside the gene matches: 7. The CDR3 sequence is 12 residues long. The V gene's germline CDR1 is MDHEN and CDR2 SYDVKM. The chain's CDR3 is CASTSGTVGYTF. DNA of the CDR3: TGTGCCAGCACCTCTGGGACAGTCGGCTACACCTTC.

CDR3 DNA: TGTGCCACCAGTGATTCGAAACAGAGGGGGCCCCAGCATTTT. This encodes CATSDSKQRGPQHF. The V call is TRBV24-1, the J call TRBJ1-5; possibly TRBD1 for D (5 bases). The CDR3 sequence is 14 residues long. CDR1 KGHDR and CDR2 SFDVKD come from the germline V gene. Trimming removed 2 bases at V and 9 bases at J, with 13 bases between.

The chain has TRBV29-1 and TRBJ2-1; TRBD2 matches 8 bases. The CDR3 spans 17 residues. CDR1 SQVTM and CDR2 ANQGSEA come from the germline V gene. V dropped 4 bases and J dropped 1; count of bases not matched to a gene: 12. Here the CDR3 reads CSVGISGRLRSYNEQFF. In nucleotides, the CDR3 is TGCAGCGTTGGGATCAGCGGGAGATTACGGTCCTACAATGAGCAGTTCTTC.

V and J are TRBV29-1 and TRBJ2-1, with a tentative D call TRBD2 (5 bases). V was trimmed by 4 bases and J by 0 bases, leaving 10 bases between them. This CDR3 has 14 amino acids. Germline V gene lookup returns CDR1 SQVTM and CDR2 ANQGSEA. The CDR3 sequence: CSVVYGSSYNEQFF. The CDR3 DNA reads TGCAGCGTTGTGTATGGGAGCTCCTACAATGAGCAGTTCTTC.

V usage is TRBV5-4 and J usage is TRBJ2-5, with D perhaps TRBD1 (5 bases). The V gene's germline CDR1 is SGHNT and CDR2 YYREEE (reference sequence). V dropped 4 bases and J dropped 3 bases, with 13 bases sitting between them. The CDR3 extends over 14 amino acids. The CDR3 sequence is CASSPQGREETQYF. The CDR3 DNA reads TGTGCCAGCAGCCCGCAGGGAAGGGAAGAGACCCAGTACTTC.

J is TRBJ2-5 and V is TRBV6-5, with D perhaps TRBD1 or TRBD2 (5 bases each). Germline V gene sequence: CDR1 MNHEY, CDR2 SVGAGI. The CDR3 totals 14 residues. V was pared by 2 bases and J by 5 bases, with 12 bases between. Here the CDR3 DNA reads TGTGCCAGCAGTTACGGTTATGGGGGTGAGACCCAGTACTTC. This sequence encodes CASSYGYGGETQYF.

This clonotype was observed once. The chain joins TRBV2 to TRBJ2-4; D not resolved. CDR1 and CDR2 (germline): SNHLY, FYNNEI. CDR3 length: 16 amino acids. With 2 bases removed from V and 2 bases from J, the gap between germline ends came to 13 bases. CDR3 nucleotides: TGTGCCAGCAGTGAACGGGTCGGTTATCCCAAAAACATTCAGTACTTC. Its translation is CASSERVGYPKNIQYF.

This clonotype has only one observation. The CDR3 sequence: CASKGGLIEQYF. DNA for the CDR3: TGTGCCAGCAAGGGCGGGTTAATCGAGCAGTACTTC. V is TRBV6-2 or TRBV6-3 and J is TRBJ2-7; tentatively, D is TRBD2 (5 bases). Trimming took off 7 bases at V and 6 bases at J, with 13 bases between the two ends. Germline V gene sequence: CDR1 MNHEY, CDR2 SVGEGT. This CDR3 has 12 residues.

The rearrangement uses TRBV20-1 and TRBJ2-7, with TRBD2 identical over 10 bases. CDR1 and CDR2 from the germline V gene are DFQATT and SNEGSKA (reference sequence). The CDR3 is 14 residues long. V shed 5 bases and J 8 bases; nucleotides not matched to a gene: 12. CDR3 in amino acids: CSAQLGLARYKQYF. DNA of the CDR3: TGCAGTGCTCAGTTGGGACTAGCGAGATACAAGCAGTACTTC.

The rearrangement uses TRBV2 and TRBJ1-2, with 10 bases that match TRBD1. V gave up 4 bases and J gave up 6 bases; unmatched junction bases: 5. Germline V CDR1 and CDR2: SNHLY, FYNNEI. This CDR3 spans 14 amino acids. The CDR3 reads CASSARQGADGYTF. The CDR3 bases are TGTGCCAGCAGTGCCCGACAGGGGGCAGATGGCTACACCTTC.

The gene calls are TRBV20-1 and TRBJ1-2, with D unresolved. The germline CDR1 and CDR2 sequences are DFQATT and SNEGSKA (reference sequence). Between the trimmed V and J ends, which lost 3 bases and 7 bases, there was a span of 18 bases. The CDR3 is 14 residues long. CDR3 loop: CSARAFVGASGYTF. The CDR3 DNA sequence: TGCAGTGCTAGGGCGTTCGTCGGCGCCTCTGGCTACACCTTC.

The V call is TRBV23-1, the J call TRBJ2-5; a possible D gene is TRBD1 (5 bases). TRBV23-1 is labeled an ORF, and its function is uncertain. The CDR3 is 15 residues long. The V end was cut by 7 bases, the J end by 0 bases, with 15 bases between. DNA for the CDR3: TGCGCCAGCACAGGGCCGTCCCCTTACCAAGAGACCCAGTACTTC. Its protein product is CASTGPSPYQETQYF.

This clonotype was counted between two and nine times. Its ends do not fully match the called genes, so a read error is possible. This sequence joins TRBV11-2 and TRBJ2-1, with 8 positions matching TRBD2. CDR1 is SGHAT and CDR2 is FQNNGV in the germline V gene. CDR3 length equals 15 residues. CDR3 region: CASSFNGGAYNEQFF. The CDR3 DNA reads as TGTGCCAGCAGCTTTAACGGGGGGGCCTATAATGAGCAGTTCTTC.

The chain combines TRBV27 with TRBJ1-4, with D possibly being TRBD1 (5 bases). The germline V and J ends were trimmed by 6 bases and 5 bases, with 19 bases remaining between them. Germline V gene sequence: CDR1 MNHEY, CDR2 SMNVEV (reference sequence). CDR3 size: 16 residues. The CDR3 here is CASRSGRRGVNEKLFF. CDR3 DNA sequence: TGTGCCAGCAGGTCGGGGCGGCGGGGGGTCAATGAAAAACTGTTTTTT.

The J gene is TRBJ2-5, the V gene TRBV20-1; 8 bases align to TRBD2. The J segment lost 7 bases and the V segment lost 5 bases, leaving 9 bases of the junction unmatched. This CDR3 spans 13 amino acids. Germline lookup yields CDR1 DFQATT and CDR2 SNEGSKA (reference sequence). CDR3 DNA sequence: TGCAGTGCTCCCCGGACTAGCCCGGGGACCCAGTACTTC. Its translation: CSAPRTSPGTQYF.